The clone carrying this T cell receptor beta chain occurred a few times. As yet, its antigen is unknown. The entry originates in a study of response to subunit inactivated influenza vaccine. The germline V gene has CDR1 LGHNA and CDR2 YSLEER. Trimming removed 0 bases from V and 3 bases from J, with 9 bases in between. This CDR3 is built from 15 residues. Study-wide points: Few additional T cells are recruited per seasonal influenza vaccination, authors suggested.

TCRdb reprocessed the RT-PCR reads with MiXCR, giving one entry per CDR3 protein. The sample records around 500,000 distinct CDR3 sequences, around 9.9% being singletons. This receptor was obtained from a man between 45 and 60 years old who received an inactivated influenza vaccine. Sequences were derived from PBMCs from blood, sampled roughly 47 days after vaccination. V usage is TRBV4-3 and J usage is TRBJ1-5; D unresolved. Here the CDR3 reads CASSQDSGINQPQHF. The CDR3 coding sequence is TGCGCCAGCAGCCAAGATTCCGGGATCAATCAGCCCCAGCATTTT.